The clone carrying this TCR beta chain has more than one count but fewer than ten. This specimen belongs to a study of blood T cell repertoires in COVID-19. Germline loops: CDR1 SQVTM, CDR2 ANQGSEA. This CDR3 has 15 residues. The ends lost 5 bases at V and 7 bases at J; junction bases unmatched: 15. Only in-frame clones appear in the TCRdb table, and some are missing; sequencing was by immunoSEQ multiplex PCR. The sample has around 47,000 clones, roughly 71% seen once. This receptor was taken from a man at least 80 years old with acute or convalescent COVID-19. The sequenced sample was peripheral blood. This chain connects TRBV29-1 to TRBJ2-7; 9 nucleotides line up with TRBD2. DNA of the CDR3: TGCAGCGTTACGGGAGAGGCGGGAGGGCCTGGGGAGCAGTACTTC. Protein: CSVTGEAGGPGEQYF.